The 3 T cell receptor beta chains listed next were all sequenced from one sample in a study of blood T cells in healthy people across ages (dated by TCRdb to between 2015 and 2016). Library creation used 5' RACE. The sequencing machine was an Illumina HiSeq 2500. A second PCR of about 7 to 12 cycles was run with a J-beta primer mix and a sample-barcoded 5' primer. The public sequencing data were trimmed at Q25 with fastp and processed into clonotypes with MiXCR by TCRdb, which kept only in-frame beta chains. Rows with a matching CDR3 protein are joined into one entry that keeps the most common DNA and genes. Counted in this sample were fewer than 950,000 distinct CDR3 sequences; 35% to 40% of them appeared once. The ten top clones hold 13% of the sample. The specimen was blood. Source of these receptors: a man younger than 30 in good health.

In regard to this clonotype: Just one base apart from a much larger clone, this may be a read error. In nucleotides, the CDR3 is TGTGCCAGCAGTTACGCGGGGGGCTACACCTTC. Translating gives CASSYAGGYTF. The rearrangement joins TRBV6-5 to TRBJ1-2; no clear D. The CDR3 sequence is 11 residues long. Trimming took off 2 bases at V and 8 bases at J, with 6 bases between the two ends. Germline V gene sequence: CDR1 MNHEY, CDR2 SVGAGI.

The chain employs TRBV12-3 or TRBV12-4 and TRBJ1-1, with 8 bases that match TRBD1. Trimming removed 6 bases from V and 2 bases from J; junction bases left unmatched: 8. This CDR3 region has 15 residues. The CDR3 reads CASRALTGANTEAFF. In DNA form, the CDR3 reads TGTGCCAGCAGGGCGCTGACAGGGGCAAACACTGAAGCTTTCTTT.

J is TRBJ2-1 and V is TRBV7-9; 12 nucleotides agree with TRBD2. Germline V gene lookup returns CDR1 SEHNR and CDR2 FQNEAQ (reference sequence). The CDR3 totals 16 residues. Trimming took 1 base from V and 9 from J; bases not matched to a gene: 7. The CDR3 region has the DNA TGTGCCAGCAGCTTAGAAGAGCTAGCGGGGGGGCGTGAGCAGTTCTTC. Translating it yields CASSLEELAGGREQFF.